This T cell receptor beta chain was captured in a study of shared clonotypes between healthy human individuals. General study results and limits: Rarefaction showed sorted-subset sequencing was incomplete despite large depth. Generally, naive subsets (rather than memory subsets) showed larger estimated richness.

Concerning this clone itself: Antigen unknown.

Each cell subset's genomic DNA was divided evenly among several immunoSEQ plates. TCRdb's table, derived via immunoSEQ multiplex PCR, lists solely in-frame clones and lacks some. Of a few million clones listed, 93% are singletons. Each sample came from a Caucasian adult donor living in Nashville, Tennessee. The TCR comes from a man between 18 and 29 years old in good health. Some clones in this sample may be carry-over from other donors' samples. The sample consisted of naive CD4+ T cells from PBMCs. Specified subset: CD45RA+ positively selected.

The CDR3 nucleotides read TGTGCCAGTAGTATGGGGCCAGGGGGAGTTGCCGGGGAGCTGTTTTTT. It is translated as CASSMGPGGVAGELFF. This chain connects TRBV19 to TRBJ2-2; the match to TRBD1 covers 7 bases. V dropped 3 bases and J dropped 6; count of bases not matched to a gene: 10. Germline V gene sequence: CDR1 LNHDA, CDR2 SQIVND (reference sequence). The CDR3 runs 16 residues.